Listed below are T cell receptor beta chains from one sample, sequenced in a study of cytomegalovirus exposure and HLA in healthy donors. Produced via immunoSEQ multiplex PCR; TCRdb's table is partial and in-frame only. The repertoire holds roughly 150,000 clones, with around 85% as singletons. Sequencing input: PBMCs. All receptors derive from a man aged 25 to 45 in good health and CMV-seropositive. The CDR3 runs from the conserved cysteine through the conserved F or W. Each record gives: J gene, V gene, D gene, clone size, CDR3 DNA, CDR3 protein. A D gene is named only where the DNA matches it firmly. Clone size is given for some rows only: seen once, a few or many times, or a class if the clone is expanded.

TRBJ2-1	TRBV2	-	-	TGTGCCAGCTACCTGGACAGCTACAATGAGCAGTTCTTC	CASYLDSYNEQFF
TRBJ2-7	TRBV14	TRBD1	-	TGTGCCAGCAGCCTGGGACAGGGACCGCTATACGAGCAGTACTTC	CASSLGQGPLYEQYF
TRBJ1-2	TRBV5-1	TRBD1	-	TGCGCCAGCAGCGCGGGACAGGGGCTAGCTAACTATGGCTACACCTTC	CASSAGQGLANYGYTF
TRBJ2-2	TRBV4-3	-	-	TGCGCCAGCAGCCCGCAGACCGGGGAGCTGTTTTTT	CASSPQTGELFF
TRBJ2-7	TRBV29-1	TRBD1	-	TGCAGCGTTAGCGGACAGGGGGCGCGTCGGTACGAGCAGTACTTC	CSVSGQGARRYEQYF
TRBJ2-4	TRBV2	-	-	TGTGCCAGCAGTGAAAGCGAAGCCAAAAACATTCAGTACTTC	CASSESEAKNIQYF
TRBJ2-4	TRBV11-3	TRBD1	-	TGTGCCAGCAGCTTGGGACAGGGGAGCATTCAGTACTTC	CASSLGQGSIQYF
TRBJ2-7	TRBV6-1	TRBD1	-	TGTGCCAGCAGTCGGGACAGTTTCGCCTACGAGCAGTACTTC	CASSRDSFAYEQYF
TRBJ1-5	TRBV30	-	-	TGTGCCTGGAGTTCGGGCAATCAGCCCCAGCATTTT	CAWSSGNQPQHF
TRBJ2-7	TRBV14	-	few	TGTGCCAGCAGCCAGGGGCCCTCCTACGAGCAGTACTTC	CASSQGPSYEQYF
TRBJ1-5	TRBV30	-	few	TGTGCCTGGAGTGCTGACTATAGCAATCAGCCCCAGCATTTT	CAWSADYSNQPQHF
TRBJ1-2	TRBV5-1	TRBD1	-	TGCGCCAGCAGCTCCGGACAGGTGGAGGGGGGCTACACCTTC	CASSSGQVEGGYTF
TRBJ2-4	TRBV9	-	-	TGTGCCAGCAGCCCCTCCGCGGGAGCCAAAAACATTCAGTACTTC	CASSPSAGAKNIQYF
TRBJ2-5	TRBV15	-	-	TGTGCCACCAGCAGAGGGAATAGGGGGCAAGAGACCCAGTACTTC	CATSRGNRGQETQYF